The 19 T cell receptor beta chains listed next were all sequenced from one sample in a study of cytomegalovirus exposure and HLA in healthy donors (dated by TCRdb to about 2017). The library came from the immunoSEQ multiplex PCR assay. For the multiplex PCR, a mixture combining 60 forward primers for TCR Vbeta segments and 13 reverse primers for TCR Jbeta segments was used. TCRdb retrieved this table from immuneACCESS and kept in-frame rearrangements only. Not all clones are present; in checked studies, unresolved V genes account for under half, and no reason is known for the remainder. For this sample there are over 100,000 clones; 60% to 85% appear just once. The ten largest clonotypes hold roughly 3.3% of the sample. The sequenced material came from PBMCs. Receptors were obtained from a woman in her 30s in good health and CMV-seropositive.

This clone has only one observation. The CDR3 here is CASSIGTEGYEQYF. The CDR3 DNA reads TGTGCCAGTAGTATTGGGACAGAAGGTTACGAGCAGTACTTC. V usage is TRBV19 and J usage is TRBJ2-7; 7 bases line up with TRBD1. Germline V gives CDR1 LNHDA, CDR2 SQIVND (reference sequence). V lost 3 bases, J lost 4 bases, and 6 bases stayed unmatched. The CDR3 runs 14 residues.

This rearrangement joins TRBV18 to TRBJ2-7; 7 positions agree with TRBD1. The CDR3 consists of 13 residues. The V and J ends lost 5 bases and 3 bases, in that order; junction bases with no gene match: 4. Looked up from germline, CDR1 is KGHSH and CDR2 is LQKENI. As DNA, the CDR3 is TGTGCCAGCTCAGAGGGACAGAACTACGAGCAGTACTTC. It yields the protein CASSEGQNYEQYF. Supplemented by reference TRBV18 and TRBJ2-7, the full variable domain reads NAGVMQNPRHLVRRRGQEARLRCSPMKGHSHVYWYRQLPEEGLKFMVYLQKENIIDESGMPKERFSAEFPKEGPSILRIQQVVRGDSAAYFCASSEGQNYEQYFGPGTRLTVT.

V gene TRBV27 combines with J gene TRBJ2-5, with D unresolved. The end of the DNA fits TRBJ2-7 better, so the J call may be wrong. Looked up from germline, CDR1 is MNHEY and CDR2 is SMNVEV (reference sequence). The CDR3 is 13 amino acids. The CDR3 loop reads CASSSTFWGEQYF. For the CDR3, the DNA is TGTGCCAGCAGTTCGACGTTTTGGGGCGAGCAGTACTTC.

The chain uses TRBV10-3 and TRBJ2-2; 8 bases are shared with TRBD2. V lost 3 bases to trimming and J lost 1 base; unmatched junction nucleotides: 13. Per the germline V gene, CDR1 is ENHRY and CDR2 is SYGVKD. This CDR3 is built from 19 residues. CDR3 loop: CAISERVGGGPWNTGELFF. CDR3 sequence (DNA): TGTGCCATCAGTGAACGGGTTGGCGGGGGGCCTTGGAACACCGGGGAGCTGTTTTTT.

V gene TRBV6-6 combines with J gene TRBJ2-7, with 9 bases aligning to TRBD1. The V segment lost 4 bases and the J segment 6 bases; nucleotides outside the gene matches: 13. The CDR3 is 16 residues long. Germline V lookup: CDR1 MNHNY, CDR2 SVGAGI (reference sequence). The CDR3 here is CASSFNPGQGPREQYF. CDR3 coding DNA: TGTGCCAGCAGTTTCAATCCGGGACAGGGTCCCCGCGAGCAGTACTTC.

The rearrangement links TRBV18 to TRBJ1-2; 8 bases agree with TRBD1. The CDR3 length is 17 residues. The V segment lost 3 bases and the J segment 0 bases; nucleotides outside the gene matches: 9. From germline, CDR1 is KGHSH and CDR2 LQKENI. CDR3 nucleotide sequence: TGTGCCAGCTCACCCGAGACAGGGGTAGGAGCTAACTATGGCTACACCTTC. Its protein product is CASSPETGVGANYGYTF. Complete variable domain (other parts from reference TRBV18 and TRBJ1-2): NAGVMQNPRHLVRRRGQEARLRCSPMKGHSHVYWYRQLPEEGLKFMVYLQKENIIDESGMPKERFSAEFPKEGPSILRIQQVVRGDSAAYFCASSPETGVGANYGYTFGSGTRLTVV.

V is TRBV5-1 and J is TRBJ2-5; D might be TRBD1 (5 bases). Trimming pared 2 bases from V and 2 bases from J, leaving 10 bases between. Germline V gene data show CDR1 as SGHRS and CDR2 as YFSETQ. The CDR3 loop spans 14 amino acids. CDR3 nucleotide sequence: TGCGCCAGCAGCTTTCAGGGAACTCAAGAGACCCAGTACTTC. It codes for CASSFQGTQETQYF. Drawing the rest from reference TRBV5-1 and TRBJ2-5, the complete variable domain is KAGVTQTPRYLIKTRGQQVTLSCSPISGHRSVSWYQQTPGQGLQFLFEYFSETQRNKGNFPGRFSGRQFSNSRSEMNVSTLELGDSALYLCASSFQGTQETQYFGPGTRLLVL.

This sequence joins TRBV6-1 and TRBJ1-2; D is perhaps TRBD1 (6 bases). This CDR3 has 13 amino acids. Trimming removed 8 bases from V and 0 bases from J, with 10 bases in between. The germline gives CDR1 MNHNS, CDR2 SASEGT. The CDR3 region is CASRQDANYGYTF. The CDR3 DNA is TGTGCCAGCCGACAGGATGCTAACTATGGCTACACCTTC.

The chain has TRBV5-6 and TRBJ1-2; D is unresolved. CDR1 is SGHDT, CDR2 YYEEEE, per germline. Trimming left V 1 base short and J 8 bases short, with 15 bases between. The CDR3 has 14 residues. CDR3 coding DNA: TGTGCCAGCAGCTTGCGCAACGGGGTCATGGGCTACACCTTC. Translated: CASSLRNGVMGYTF.

The V call is TRBV5-1, the J call TRBJ2-5; D is unclear. Germline V gene lookup returns CDR1 SGHRS and CDR2 YFSETQ. The CDR3 has 16 residues. Trimming removed 0 bases at V and 5 bases at J, with 17 bases between. This chain's CDR3 is CASSLAPTPGVETQYF. The CDR3 DNA is TGCGCCAGCAGCTTGGCCCCGACCCCGGGTGTTGAGACCCAGTACTTC.

The chain links TRBV15 to TRBJ2-3; D uncertain. The CDR3 is 16 residues long. The V gene's germline CDR1 is LNHNV and CDR2 YYDKDF (reference sequence). V was cut by 3 bases and J by 1 base, with 14 bases left in between. CDR3 protein: CATSRFRPPGTDTQYF. CDR3 DNA sequence: TGTGCCACCAGCAGGTTCAGGCCCCCCGGCACAGATACGCAGTATTTT.

The chain has TRBV2 and TRBJ2-4, with D perhaps TRBD2 (5 bases). The V gene lost 7 bases and the J gene lost 0 bases, with 10 bases spanning the gap. This CDR3 has 14 residues. The germline V gene has CDR1 SNHLY and CDR2 FYNNEI. CDR3 DNA sequence: TGTGCCAGCATGAGGGCTGTAGCCAAAAACATTCAGTACTTC. Translation gives CASMRAVAKNIQYF.

This clone appeared once. Other DNA sequences in this specimen translate into the identical CDR3. The rearrangement links TRBV5-1 to TRBJ2-5; D ambiguous. Germline values: CDR1 SGHRS, CDR2 YFSETQ. The CDR3 has 13 amino acids. The V and J ends lost 4 bases and 4 bases respectively, with 11 bases between them. CDR3 amino acids: CASSRVSSETQYF. The DNA of the CDR3 is TGCGCCAGCAGCCGGGTCAGCTCAGAGACCCAGTACTTC.

This clone has just a few counts. Other nucleotide sequences from this sample produce the same CDR3. The gene calls are TRBV7-9 and TRBJ1-1; the D gene is possibly TRBD1 (5 bases). The CDR3 has 14 residues. Germline V gene sequence: CDR1 SEHNR, CDR2 FQNEAQ (reference sequence). Deletions cut 0 bases from V and 4 bases from J, with 9 bases between. CDR3 region: CASSLAGGGTEAFF. In DNA, the CDR3 is TGTGCCAGCAGCTTAGCGGGGGGGGGCACTGAAGCTTTCTTT. The full variable domain, completed using reference TRBV7-9 and TRBJ1-1, is DTGVSQNPRHKITKRGQNVTFRCDPISEHNRLYWYRQTLGQGPEFLTYFQNEAQLEKSRLLSDRFSAERPKGSFSTLEIQRTEQGDSAMYLCASSLAGGGTEAFFGQGTRLTVV.

V and J are TRBV7-2 and TRBJ2-3; 9 bases line up with TRBD2. With 7 bases clipped from V and 2 bases from J, the junction kept 10 bases outside the gene matches. Germline lookup yields CDR1 SGHTA and CDR2 FQGNSA. This CDR3 spans 16 amino acids. CDR3: CASTTRSGGFTDTQYF. CDR3 coding DNA: TGTGCCAGCACCACCCGCAGCGGGGGGTTCACAGATACGCAGTATTTT.

There are many counts of this clone. V gene TRBV5-6 combines with J gene TRBJ1-4, with 7 positions matching TRBD1. V shed 7 bases and J 5 bases; nucleotides not matched to a gene: 8. The CDR3 spans 14 residues. CDR1 and CDR2 from the germline V gene are SGHDT and YYEEEE. DNA for the CDR3: TGTGCCAGCGCCAGACAGGGAAGGAATGAAAAACTGTTTTTT. It is translated as CASARQGRNEKLFF.

This rearrangement joins TRBV5-8 to TRBJ2-7; D is possibly TRBD2 (6 bases). Trimming removed 3 bases at V and 2 bases at J, with 15 bases between. The germline CDR1 and CDR2 sequences are SGHTS and YDEGEE. This CDR3 has 15 amino acids. CDR3: CASSSGRGGTYEQYF. The CDR3 nucleotides read TGTGCCAGCAGCTCCGGACGGGGAGGTACCTACGAGCAGTACTTC.

This clone has just one count. The chain couples TRBV7-6 to TRBJ2-3; 12 bases agree with TRBD2. The CDR3 is 16 residues long. The trim removed 5 bases at V and 1 base at J, leaving 4 bases unmatched. Germline V gives CDR1 SGHVS, CDR2 FNYEAQ. CDR3 residues: CASSPRLAGGTDTQYF. The CDR3 bases are TGTGCCAGCAGCCCCCGACTAGCGGGGGGCACAGATACGCAGTATTTT.

The CDR3 region is CASSFYLSGLDEQFF. CDR3 nucleotide sequence: TGTGCCAGCAGCTTCTACCTTTCCGGGTTAGATGAGCAGTTCTTC. The J gene is TRBJ2-1, the V gene TRBV11-2; D is uncertain. The CDR3 is made up of 15 amino acids. V shed 3 bases and J shed 8 bases, with 17 bases lying between them. The germline V gene encodes CDR1 SGHAT and CDR2 FQNNGV. Based on the CDR3 plus reference TRBV11-2 and TRBJ2-1, the full variable domain is EAGVAQSPRYKIIEKRQSVAFWCNPISGHATLYWYQQILGQGPKLLIQFQNNGVVDDSQLPKDRFSAERLKGVDSTLKIQPAKLEDSAVYLCASSFYLSGLDEQFFGPGTRLTVL.